This T cell receptor (beta chain) appears in the sequencing data of a study of response to subunit inactivated influenza vaccine. Study results and caveats: New T cells are recruited in small numbers by each seasonal influenza vaccination, according to the authors' suggestion.

The table lists this clonotype with a few counts. Antigen: not known. CDR3 length: 14 residues. Germline V lookup: CDR1 SEHNR, CDR2 FQNEAQ (reference sequence). Trimming took 6 bases from V and 5 from J, leaving 16 bases between them. Each CDR3 protein gets one entry after TCRdb re-called the RT-PCR reads with MiXCR. The sample yields a few hundred thousand distinct CDR3 sequences, around 9.9% seen once. This material consisted of PBMCs from blood, taken roughly 6 weeks after vaccination. This sequence originates from a man over 45 who received an inactivated influenza vaccine. The genes are TRBV7-9 and TRBJ2-5, with D perhaps matching TRBD2 (6 bases). The CDR3 bases are TGTGCCAGCAGACCAGTTGAGGGGAGGGAGACCCAGTACTTC. This translates into CASRPVEGRETQYF.